The 8 T cell receptor beta chains below all came from one sample that was sequenced in a study of CD8+ T cells in alopecia areata. This sample's treatment: oral pan-JAK inhibitor, 5-10 mg twice daily. As the sequencing template, cDNA was produced by extracting RNA and reverse transcribing it. The repertoire was sequenced with immunoSEQ multiplex PCR; TCRdb's copy has only in-frame clones and lacks some. The sample records about 200,000 clones, less than 65% being singletons. The input for sequencing was CD4+ T cells sorted from blood, taken at week 4, from a patient treated with tofacitinib. The receptors were gathered from a human donor with alopecia areata.

This clone was observed a single time. V is TRBV25-1 and J is TRBJ2-2, with D hard to call. Germline CDR1 is MGHDK and CDR2 is SYGVNS. The CDR3 covers 13 residues. Between the trimmed V and J ends, which lost 2 bases and 3 bases, there was a span of 4 bases. As DNA, the CDR3 is TGTGCCAGCAGTGAAGCGTACACCGGGGAGCTGTTTTTT. This codes for CASSEAYTGELFF.

The V gene is TRBV9, the J gene TRBJ2-7; D is unresolved. This CDR3 has 14 amino acids. CDR1 is SGDLS, CDR2 YYNGEE, per germline. V was cut by 0 bases and J by 5 bases, with 12 bases left in between. The CDR3 is CASSVGKELDEQYF. CDR3 coding DNA: TGTGCCAGCAGCGTAGGTAAAGAGTTAGACGAGCAGTACTTC.

The V call is TRBV5-1, the J call TRBJ2-7; 7 bases agree with TRBD1. Germline CDR1 reads SGHRS; CDR2 reads YFSETQ. The CDR3 contains 14 residues. J lost 5 bases, V lost 4 bases, and 9 bases had no gene match. The CDR3: CASSPPGQFDEQYF. The DNA of the CDR3 is TGCGCCAGCAGCCCGCCGGGACAGTTCGACGAGCAGTACTTC.

The chain recombines TRBV5-1 with TRBJ2-7, with a possible D match to TRBD2 (6 bases). V lost 4 bases, J lost 0 bases, and 26 bases lay in between. This CDR3 contains 19 residues. Germline loops: CDR1 SGHRS, CDR2 YFSETQ. DNA of the CDR3: TGCGCCAGCAGCCCTTGGGGATCTCCACTAGCCGCAGGCTCCTACGAGCAGTACTTC. It codes for CASSPWGSPLAAGSYEQYF.

This clone was observed a few times. The J gene is TRBJ1-2, the V gene TRBV29-1; TRBD1 matches 9 bases. Looked up from germline, CDR1 is SQVTM and CDR2 is ANQGSEA. This CDR3 region has 15 residues. The ends lost 3 bases at V and 4 bases at J; junction bases unmatched: 9. CDR3 nucleotides: TGCAGCGTTGATCGGGGACAGGGAGTTGGCTATGGCTACACCTTC. This gives the protein CSVDRGQGVGYGYTF.

This clone was observed a handful of times. The chain is built from TRBV7-2 and TRBJ1-1, with D tentatively TRBD1 (5 bases). CDR3 size: 16 residues. V shed 1 base and J shed 2 bases, with 14 bases lying between them. Germline CDR1 reads SGHTA; CDR2 reads FQGNSA. Written as DNA, the CDR3 is TGTGCCAGCAGCTTAGTTTTTATGGGGGGTAACACTGAAGCTTTCTTT. Encoded protein: CASSLVFMGGNTEAFF.

The chain combines TRBV5-6 with TRBJ1-2, with a tentative D call TRBD1 (6 bases). There are 13 residues in the CDR3. Germline-derived CDR1 and CDR2 are SGHDT and YYEEEE. V was cut by 5 bases and J by 8 bases, with 16 bases left in between. CDR3 residues: CASSESGARGYTF. The CDR3 DNA sequence: TGTGCCAGCAGTGAATCGGGGGCGAGAGGCTACACCTTC.

The chain combines TRBV5-1 with TRBJ2-3; D perhaps matches TRBD2 (6 bases). CDR1 is SGHRS, CDR2 YFSETQ, per germline. This CDR3 contains 15 residues. V shed 5 bases and J shed 1 base, with 14 bases lying between them. DNA for the CDR3: TGCGCCAGCAGTAGGATAATAGCGGGCACAGATACGCAGTATTTT. Encoded protein: CASSRIIAGTDTQYF.